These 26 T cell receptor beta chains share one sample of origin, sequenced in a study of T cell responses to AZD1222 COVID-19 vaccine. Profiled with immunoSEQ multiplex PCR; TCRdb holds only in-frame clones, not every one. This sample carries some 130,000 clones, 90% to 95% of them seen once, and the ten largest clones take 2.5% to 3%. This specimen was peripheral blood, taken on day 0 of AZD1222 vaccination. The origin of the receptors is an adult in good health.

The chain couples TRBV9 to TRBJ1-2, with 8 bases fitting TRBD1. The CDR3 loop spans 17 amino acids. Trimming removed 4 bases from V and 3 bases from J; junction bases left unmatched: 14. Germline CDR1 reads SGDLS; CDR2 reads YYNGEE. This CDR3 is CASSLRAGGIIHYGYTF. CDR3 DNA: TGTGCCAGCAGCCTCCGGGCAGGGGGCATAATCCACTATGGCTACACCTTC.

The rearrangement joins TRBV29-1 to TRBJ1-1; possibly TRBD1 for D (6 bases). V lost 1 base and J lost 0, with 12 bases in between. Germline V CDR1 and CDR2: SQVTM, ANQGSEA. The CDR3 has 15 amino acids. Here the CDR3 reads CSVEANRVMNTEAFF. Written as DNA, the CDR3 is TGCAGCGTTGAAGCTAACAGGGTTATGAACACTGAAGCTTTCTTT.

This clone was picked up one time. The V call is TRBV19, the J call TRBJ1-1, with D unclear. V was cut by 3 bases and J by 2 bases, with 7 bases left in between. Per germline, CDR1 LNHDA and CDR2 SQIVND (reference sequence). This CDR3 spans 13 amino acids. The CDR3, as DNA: TGTGCCAGTAGTATTCTGGATAACACTGAAGCTTTCTTT. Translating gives CASSILDNTEAFF.

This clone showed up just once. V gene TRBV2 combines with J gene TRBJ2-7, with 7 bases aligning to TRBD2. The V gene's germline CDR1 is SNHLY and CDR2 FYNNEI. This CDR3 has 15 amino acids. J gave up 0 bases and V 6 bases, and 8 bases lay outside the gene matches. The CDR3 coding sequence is TGTGCCAGCAGCCGGGACTACCCGAGCTCCTACGAGCAGTACTTC. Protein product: CASSRDYPSSYEQYF.

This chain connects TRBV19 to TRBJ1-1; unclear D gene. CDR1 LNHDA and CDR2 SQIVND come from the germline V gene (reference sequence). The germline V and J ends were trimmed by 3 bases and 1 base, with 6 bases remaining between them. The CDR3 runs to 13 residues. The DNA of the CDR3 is TGTGCCAGTAGTATTCGGGGGAACACTGAAGCTTTCTTT. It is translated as CASSIRGNTEAFF.

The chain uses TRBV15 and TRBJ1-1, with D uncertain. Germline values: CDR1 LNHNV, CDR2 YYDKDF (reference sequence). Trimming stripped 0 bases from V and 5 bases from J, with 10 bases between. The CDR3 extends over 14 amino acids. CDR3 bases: TGTGCCACCAGCAGAGAGGGGTCGGGGACTGAAGCTTTCTTT. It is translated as CATSREGSGTEAFF.

The CDR3 region has the DNA TGTGCCAGCAGTGAGACAGGGCTGGGGGAAAAACTGTTTTTT. Translating it yields CASSETGLGEKLFF. The chain employs TRBV25-1 and TRBJ1-4; TRBD1 agrees at 7 bases. This CDR3 region has 14 residues. The germline gives CDR1 MGHDK, CDR2 SYGVNS. The ends lost 3 bases at V and 8 bases at J; junction bases unmatched: 6.

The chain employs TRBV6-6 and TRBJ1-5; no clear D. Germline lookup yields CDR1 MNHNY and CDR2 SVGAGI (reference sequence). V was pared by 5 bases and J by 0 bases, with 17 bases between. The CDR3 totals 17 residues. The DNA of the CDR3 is TGTGCCAGCAGTCCGCCTGAGGGCAGCTATAGCAATCAGCCCCAGCATTTT. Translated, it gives CASSPPEGSYSNQPQHF.

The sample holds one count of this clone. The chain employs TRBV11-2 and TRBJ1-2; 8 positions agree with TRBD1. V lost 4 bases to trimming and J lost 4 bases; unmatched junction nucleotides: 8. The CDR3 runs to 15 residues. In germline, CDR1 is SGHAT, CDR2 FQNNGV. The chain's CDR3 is CASSSGTGLTYGYTF. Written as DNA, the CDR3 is TGTGCCAGCAGCTCCGGGACAGGACTTACCTATGGCTACACCTTC.

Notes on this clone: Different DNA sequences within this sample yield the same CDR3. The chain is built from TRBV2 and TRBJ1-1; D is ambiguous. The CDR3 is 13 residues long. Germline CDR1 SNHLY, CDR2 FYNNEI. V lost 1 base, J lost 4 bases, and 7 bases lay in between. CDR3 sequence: CASSEGAGTEAFF. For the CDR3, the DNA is TGTGCCAGCAGTGAAGGGGCGGGCACTGAAGCTTTCTTT.

CDR3 DNA: TGTGCCAGCTCACCTGGGACAGGGGCCGAGCAGTACTTC. Translated: CASSPGTGAEQYF. V usage is TRBV18 and J usage is TRBJ2-7, with 10 bases lining up with TRBD1. With V trimmed by 3 bases and J by 6 bases, 2 bases remained unmatched. Per germline, CDR1 KGHSH and CDR2 LQKENI. The CDR3 is 13 residues long.

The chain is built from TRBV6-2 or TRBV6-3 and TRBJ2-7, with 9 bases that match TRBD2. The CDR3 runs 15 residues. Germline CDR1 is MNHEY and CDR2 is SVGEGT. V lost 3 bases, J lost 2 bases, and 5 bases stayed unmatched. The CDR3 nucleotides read TGTGCCAGCAGTTATGGTCTAGCGGGAACCTACGAGCAGTACTTC. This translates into CASSYGLAGTYEQYF.

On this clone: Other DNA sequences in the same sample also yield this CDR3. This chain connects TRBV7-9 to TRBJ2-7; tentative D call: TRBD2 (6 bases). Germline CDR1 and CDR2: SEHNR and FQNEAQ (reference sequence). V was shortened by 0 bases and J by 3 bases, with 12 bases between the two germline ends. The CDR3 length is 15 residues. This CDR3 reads CASSLALGTHYEQYF. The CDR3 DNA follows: TGTGCCAGCAGCTTAGCGCTTGGGACTCACTACGAGCAGTACTTC. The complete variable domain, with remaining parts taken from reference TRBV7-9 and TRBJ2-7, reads DTGVSQNPRHKITKRGQNVTFRCDPISEHNRLYWYRQTLGQGPEFLTYFQNEAQLEKSRLLSDRFSAERPKGSFSTLEIQRTEQGDSAMYLCASSLALGTHYEQYFGPGTRLTVT.

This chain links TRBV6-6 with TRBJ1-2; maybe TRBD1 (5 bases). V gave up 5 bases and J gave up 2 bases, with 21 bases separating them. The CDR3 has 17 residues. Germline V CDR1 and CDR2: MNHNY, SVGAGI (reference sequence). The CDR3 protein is CASSQGPRMKGNYGYTF. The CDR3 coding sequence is TGTGCCAGCAGTCAGGGACCCCGAATGAAGGGAAACTATGGCTACACCTTC.

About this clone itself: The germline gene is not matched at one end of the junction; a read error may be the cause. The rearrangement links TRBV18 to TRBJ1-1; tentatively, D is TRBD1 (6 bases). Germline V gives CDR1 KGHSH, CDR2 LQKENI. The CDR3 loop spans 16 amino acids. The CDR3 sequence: CASSPLRQVSNTEAFF. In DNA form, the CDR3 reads TGTGCCAGCTCACCACTCAGACAGGTTTCGAACACTGAGGCTTTCTTT.

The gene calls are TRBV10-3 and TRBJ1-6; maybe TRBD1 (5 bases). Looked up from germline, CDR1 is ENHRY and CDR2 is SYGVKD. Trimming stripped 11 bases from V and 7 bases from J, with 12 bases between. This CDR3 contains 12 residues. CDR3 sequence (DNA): TGTGCCGTCCACGGGGGGAATTCACCCCTCCACTTT. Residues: CAVHGGNSPLHF.

This CDR3 reads CASSTALVFNEQFF. The CDR3 DNA sequence: TGCGCCAGCAGCACAGCGCTAGTGTTTAATGAGCAGTTCTTC. The rearrangement links TRBV23-1 to TRBJ2-1, with unresolved D. TRBV23-1 is an ORF; its function is uncertain. The CDR3 has 14 residues. Trimming pared 6 bases from V and 7 bases from J, leaving 16 bases between.

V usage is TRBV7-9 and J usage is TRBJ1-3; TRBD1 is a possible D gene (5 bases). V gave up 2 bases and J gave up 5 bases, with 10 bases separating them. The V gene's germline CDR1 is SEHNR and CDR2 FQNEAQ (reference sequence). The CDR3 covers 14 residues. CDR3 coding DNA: TGTGCCAGCAGCTTAATGGACACTAGAAACACCATATATTTT. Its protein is CASSLMDTRNTIYF.

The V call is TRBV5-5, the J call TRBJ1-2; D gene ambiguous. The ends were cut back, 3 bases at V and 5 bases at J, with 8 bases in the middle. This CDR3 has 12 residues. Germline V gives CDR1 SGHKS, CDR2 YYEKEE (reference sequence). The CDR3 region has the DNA TGTGCCAGCAGCTCCGACGGATATGGCTACACCTTC. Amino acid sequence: CASSSDGYGYTF. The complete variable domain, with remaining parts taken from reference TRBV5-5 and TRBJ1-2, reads DAGVTQSPTHLIKTRGQQVTLRCSPISGHKSVSWYQQVLGQGPQFIFQYYEKEERGRGNFPDRFSARQFPNYSSELNVNALLLGDSALYLCASSSDGYGYTFGSGTRLTVV.

CDR3 DNA sequence: TGTGCCAGCAGTCCGGGCCCAAGTTTGAACACTGAAGCTTTCTTT. Protein product: CASSPGPSLNTEAFF. V is TRBV2 and J is TRBJ1-1; D remains unclear. CDR1 and CDR2 from the germline V gene are SNHLY and FYNNEI. The CDR3 contains 15 residues. Trimming took off 5 bases at V and 0 bases at J, with 13 bases between the two ends. Full variable domain (outside the CDR3, taken from reference TRBV2 and TRBJ1-1): EPEVTQTPSHQVTQMGQEVILRCVPISNHLYFYWYRQILGQKVEFLVSFYNNEISEKSEIFDDQFSVERPDGSNFTLKIRSTKLEDSAMYFCASSPGPSLNTEAFFGQGTRLTVV.

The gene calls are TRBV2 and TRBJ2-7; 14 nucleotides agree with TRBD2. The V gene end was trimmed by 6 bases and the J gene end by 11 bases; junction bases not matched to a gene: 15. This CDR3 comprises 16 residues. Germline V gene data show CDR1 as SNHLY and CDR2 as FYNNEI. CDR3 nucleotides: TGTGCCAGCAGCTATTTAACCGGGACTAGCGGGAGACCCAAGTACTTC. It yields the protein CASSYLTGTSGRPKYF.

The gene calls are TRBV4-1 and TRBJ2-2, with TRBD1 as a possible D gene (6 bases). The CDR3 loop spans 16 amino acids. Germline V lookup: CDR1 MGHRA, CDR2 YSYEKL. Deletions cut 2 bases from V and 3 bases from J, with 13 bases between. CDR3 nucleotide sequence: TGCGCCAGCAGCCAACGTGGGGCAGGGGACACCGGGGAGCTGTTTTTT. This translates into CASSQRGAGDTGELFF.

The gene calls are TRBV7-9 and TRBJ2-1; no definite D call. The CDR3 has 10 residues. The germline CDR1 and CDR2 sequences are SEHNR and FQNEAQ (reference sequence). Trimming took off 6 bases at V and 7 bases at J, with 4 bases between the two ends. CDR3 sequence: CASRGNEQFF. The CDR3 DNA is TGTGCCAGCAGGGGAAATGAGCAGTTCTTC.

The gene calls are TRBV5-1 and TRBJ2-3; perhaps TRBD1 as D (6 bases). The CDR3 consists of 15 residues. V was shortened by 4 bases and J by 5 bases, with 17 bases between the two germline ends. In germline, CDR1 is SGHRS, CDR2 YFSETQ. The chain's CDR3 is CASSVVTGLGDTQYF. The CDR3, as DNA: TGCGCCAGCAGCGTAGTAACAGGGTTAGGAGATACGCAGTATTTT.

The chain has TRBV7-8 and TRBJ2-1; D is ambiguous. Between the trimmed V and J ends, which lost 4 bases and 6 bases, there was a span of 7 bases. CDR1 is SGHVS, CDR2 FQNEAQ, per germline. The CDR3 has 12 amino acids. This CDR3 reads CASSSPPNEQFF. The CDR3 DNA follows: TGTGCCAGCAGCTCCCCCCCCAATGAGCAGTTCTTC.

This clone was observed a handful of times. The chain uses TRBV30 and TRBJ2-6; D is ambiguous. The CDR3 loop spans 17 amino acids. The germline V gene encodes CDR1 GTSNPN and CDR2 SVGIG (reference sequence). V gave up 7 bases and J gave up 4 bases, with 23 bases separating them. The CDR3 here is CASRTSVLVLGANVLTF. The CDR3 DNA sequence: TGTGCCTCCCGTACCAGCGTATTAGTATTAGGGGCCAACGTCCTGACTTTC. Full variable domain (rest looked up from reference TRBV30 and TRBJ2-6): SQTIHQWPATLVQPVGSPLSLECTVEGTSNPNLYWYRQAAGRGLQLLFYSVGIGQISSEVPQNLSASRPQDRQFILSSKKLLLSDSGFYLCASRTSVLVLGANVLTFGAGSRLTVL.